One sample yielded the 14 T cell receptor beta chains listed below, sequenced in a study of T-cell memory formation after mild COVID-19 (dated by TCRdb to the early 2020s). Receptors were amplified or captured by 5' RACE. For sequencing, an Illumina NovaSeq 6000 was employed. The raw public data were reprocessed by TCRdb itself: fastp quality trimming at Q25, MiXCR clonotype calling, in-frame beta chains only. Rows matching on CDR3 protein sequence are summarized as one entry with the most common DNA and genes. This sample lists 170,000 or so distinct CDR3 sequences; around 21% were detected once. The ten largest clonotypes hold about 21% of the sample. Sample: PBMCs or a T cell subset sorted from them (not recorded which). The receptors originated from an adult woman who had mild COVID-19 (a few samples of this study predate the infection). The sample titles of this study are shuffled in the database, so cell type and time point are left out; the donor was told from shared clones.

The chain carries TRBV30 and TRBJ2-2; 9 bases match TRBD2. The length of the CDR3 is 16 residues. Per the germline V gene, CDR1 is GTSNPN and CDR2 is SVGIG (reference sequence). V was pared by 5 bases and J by 0 bases, with 7 bases of the junction left unmatched. The CDR3 nucleotides read TGTGCCTGGCGGCTACTAGCGGGCCCGAACACCGGGGAGCTGTTTTTT. Its translation: CAWRLLAGPNTGELFF. Together with reference TRBV30 and TRBJ2-2, the CDR3 gives the full variable domain: SQTIHQWPATLVQPVGSPLSLECTVEGTSNPNLYWYRQAAGRGLQLLFYSVGIGQISSEVPQNLSASRPQDRQFILSSKKLLLSDSGFYLCAWRLLAGPNTGELFFGEGSRLTVL.

This clonotype was seen a single time. The rearrangement uses TRBV11-2 and TRBJ2-1; 7 nucleotides agree with TRBD1. Per germline, CDR1 SGHAT and CDR2 FQNNGV. The junction had 6 bases not matched to a gene; V was cut back by 1 base and J by 3 bases. The CDR3 has 16 residues. The CDR3 reads CASSLGGGFGYNEQFF. The CDR3 nucleotides read TGTGCCAGCAGCTTAGGAGGGGGCTTCGGCTACAATGAGCAGTTCTTC.

The chain carries TRBV6-1 and TRBJ2-3, with TRBD2 identical over 10 bases. CDR3 length: 15 residues. The germline CDR1 and CDR2 sequences are MNHNS and SASEGT. Trimming took 2 bases from V and 4 from J; bases not matched to a gene: 3. CDR3 DNA: TGTGCCAGCAGTGAACTGAGCGGGGGGGCAGATACGCAGTATTTT. It codes for CASSELSGGADTQYF.

This clonotype was picked up a small number of times. The chain links TRBV7-9 to TRBJ2-5; weak D call: TRBD1 (5 bases). Germline CDR1 SEHNR, CDR2 FQNEAQ (reference sequence). CDR3 length equals 13 residues. V lost 6 bases and J lost 5, with 13 bases in between. The CDR3 loop reads CASSHGHWETQYF. The CDR3 DNA sequence: TGTGCCAGCAGTCATGGACACTGGGAGACCCAGTACTTC.

This clonotype has a handful of counts. The chain uses TRBV30 and TRBJ2-1; possibly TRBD2 for D (6 bases). Trimming removed 1 base at V and 9 bases at J, with 13 bases between. The CDR3 is 13 amino acids. CDR1 and CDR2 (germline): GTSNPN, SVGIG (reference sequence). CDR3 nucleotide sequence: TGTGCCTGGAGTGGACTCAATAGCGGTGAGCAGTTCTTC. Encoded protein: CAWSGLNSGEQFF.

This clonotype has a handful of counts. CDR3 nucleotide sequence: TGCGCCAGCAGCCAACCAGGGGACCATGAGCAGTTCTTC. As protein: CASSQPGDHEQFF. V is TRBV4-1 and J is TRBJ2-1; perhaps TRBD1 as D (6 bases). V was cut by 2 bases and J by 8 bases, with 10 bases left in between. The CDR3 spans 13 residues. Germline V gene sequence: CDR1 MGHRA, CDR2 YSYEKL.

The rearrangement uses TRBV4-1 and TRBJ2-7, with no clear D. The CDR3 sequence is 13 residues long. Germline CDR1 and CDR2: MGHRA and YSYEKL. V was clipped by 4 bases and J by 4 bases, with 11 bases between them. In DNA, the CDR3 is TGCGCCAGCAGCCCGTGGGGTCGGTACGAGCAGTACTTC. Its translation is CASSPWGRYEQYF.

This clonotype has a handful of counts. One end of the junction fails to match germline, which may point to a read error. The chain joins TRBV27 to TRBJ2-1; the match to TRBD2 covers 7 bases. This CDR3 has 15 residues. The germline CDR1 and CDR2 sequences are MNHEY and SMNVEV (reference sequence). In DNA form, the CDR3 reads TGCACCAGCAGTTTCACGGGGGGAAACTACAATGAGCAGTTCTTC. It encodes CTSSFTGGNYNEQFF.

This clonotype was picked up many times. The chain is built from TRBV25-1 and TRBJ2-5; TRBD2 matches 12 bases. CDR3 size: 13 residues. After removal of 8 bases from V and 5 bases from J, the junction contained 3 bases not matched to a gene. The germline CDR1 and CDR2 sequences are MGHDK and SYGVNS. The CDR3 region has the DNA TGTGCCAGCCTAGCGGGGGGGCAGGAGACCCAGTACTTC. This gives the protein CASLAGGQETQYF. The whole variable domain, remainder taken from reference TRBV25-1 and TRBJ2-5, is EADIYQTPRYLVIGTGKKITLECSQTMGHDKMYWYQQDPGMELHLIHYSYGVNSTEKGDLSSESTVSRIRTEHFPLTLESARPSHTSQYLCASLAGGQETQYFGPGTRLLVL.

This clonotype has only a few counts. The chain recombines TRBV4-1 with TRBJ2-2; tentative D call: TRBD1 (5 bases). Germline V lookup: CDR1 MGHRA, CDR2 YSYEKL. V was shortened by 5 bases and J by 6 bases, with 7 bases between the two germline ends. The CDR3 consists of 12 residues. The CDR3 protein is CASSWGPGELFF. The DNA of the CDR3 is TGCGCCAGCAGCTGGGGCCCCGGGGAGCTGTTTTTT.

J is TRBJ2-3 and V is TRBV7-3; maybe TRBD1 (6 bases). CDR1 SGHTA and CDR2 FQGTGA come from the germline V gene. V lost 2 bases and J 0 bases, leaving 12 bases between the germline ends. The CDR3 loop spans 16 amino acids. Here the CDR3 DNA reads TGTGCCAGCAGCTTATTAGACAGGTCAAGCACAGATACGCAGTATTTT. Translated: CASSLLDRSSTDTQYF.

The chain couples TRBV9 to TRBJ1-2, with D perhaps TRBD1 (6 bases). V shed 4 bases and J shed 7 bases, with 20 bases lying between them. The CDR3 contains 15 residues. CDR1 is SGDLS, CDR2 YYNGEE, per germline. The DNA of the CDR3 is TGTGCCAGCAGCACATTTGTACAGGGAGGTACTGGCTACACCTTC. Encoded protein: CASSTFVQGGTGYTF.

This clonotype has only a few counts. The chain links TRBV4-1 to TRBJ2-2; D unresolved. V was cut by 0 bases and J by 0 bases, with 8 bases left in between. Germline V lookup: CDR1 MGHRA, CDR2 YSYEKL. The CDR3 sequence is 16 residues long. The chain's CDR3 is CASSQDPGTNTGELFF. CDR3 sequence (DNA): TGCGCCAGCAGCCAAGACCCCGGTACGAACACCGGGGAGCTGTTTTTT.

Only a few counts were recorded for this clonotype. Here the CDR3 reads CASRGQGFGTEAFF. The CDR3 coding sequence is TGTGCCAGCAGGGGACAGGGGTTTGGCACTGAAGCTTTCTTT. V and J are TRBV12-3 or TRBV12-4 and TRBJ1-1, with 10 nucleotides matching TRBD1. The V and J ends lost 6 bases and 4 bases, in that order; junction bases with no gene match: 5. The CDR3 has 14 residues.